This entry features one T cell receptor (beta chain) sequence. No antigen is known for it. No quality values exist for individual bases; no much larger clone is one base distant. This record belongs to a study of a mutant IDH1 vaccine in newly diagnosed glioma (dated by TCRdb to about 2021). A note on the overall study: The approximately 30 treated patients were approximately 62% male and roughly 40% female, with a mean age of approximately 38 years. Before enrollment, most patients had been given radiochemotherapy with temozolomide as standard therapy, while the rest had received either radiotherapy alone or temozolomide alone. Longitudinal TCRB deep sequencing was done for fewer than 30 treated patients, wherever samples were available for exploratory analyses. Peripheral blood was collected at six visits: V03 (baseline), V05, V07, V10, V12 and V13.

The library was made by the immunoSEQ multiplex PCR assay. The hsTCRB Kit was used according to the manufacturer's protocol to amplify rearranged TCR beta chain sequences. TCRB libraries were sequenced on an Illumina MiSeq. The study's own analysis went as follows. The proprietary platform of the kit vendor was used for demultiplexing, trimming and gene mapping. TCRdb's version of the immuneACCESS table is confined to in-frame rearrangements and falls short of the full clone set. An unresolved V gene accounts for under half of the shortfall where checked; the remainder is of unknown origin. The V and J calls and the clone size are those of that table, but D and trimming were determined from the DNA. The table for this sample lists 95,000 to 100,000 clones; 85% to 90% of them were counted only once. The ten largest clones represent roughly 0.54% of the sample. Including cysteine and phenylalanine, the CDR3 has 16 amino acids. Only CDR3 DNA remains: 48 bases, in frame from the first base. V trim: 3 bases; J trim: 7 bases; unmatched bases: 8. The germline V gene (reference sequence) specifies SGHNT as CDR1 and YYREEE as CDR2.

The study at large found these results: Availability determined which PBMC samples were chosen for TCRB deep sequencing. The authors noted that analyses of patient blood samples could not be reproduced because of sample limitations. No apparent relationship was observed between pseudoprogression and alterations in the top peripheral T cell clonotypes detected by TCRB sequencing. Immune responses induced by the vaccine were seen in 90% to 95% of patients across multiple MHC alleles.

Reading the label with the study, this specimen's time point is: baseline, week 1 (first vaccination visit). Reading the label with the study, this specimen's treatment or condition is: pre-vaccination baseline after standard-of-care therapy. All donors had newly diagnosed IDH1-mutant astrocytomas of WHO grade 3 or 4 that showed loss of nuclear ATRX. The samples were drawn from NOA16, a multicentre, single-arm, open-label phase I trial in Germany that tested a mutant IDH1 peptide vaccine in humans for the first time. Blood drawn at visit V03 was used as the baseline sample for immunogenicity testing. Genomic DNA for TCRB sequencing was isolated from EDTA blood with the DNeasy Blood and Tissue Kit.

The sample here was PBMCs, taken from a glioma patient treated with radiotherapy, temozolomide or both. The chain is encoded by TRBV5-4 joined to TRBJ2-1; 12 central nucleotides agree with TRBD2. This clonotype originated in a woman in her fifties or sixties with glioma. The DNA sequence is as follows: TGTGCCAGCAGCTCGGGACTAGCGGGCGCCGGGAATGAGCAGTTCTTC. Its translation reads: CASSSGLAGAGNEQFF.